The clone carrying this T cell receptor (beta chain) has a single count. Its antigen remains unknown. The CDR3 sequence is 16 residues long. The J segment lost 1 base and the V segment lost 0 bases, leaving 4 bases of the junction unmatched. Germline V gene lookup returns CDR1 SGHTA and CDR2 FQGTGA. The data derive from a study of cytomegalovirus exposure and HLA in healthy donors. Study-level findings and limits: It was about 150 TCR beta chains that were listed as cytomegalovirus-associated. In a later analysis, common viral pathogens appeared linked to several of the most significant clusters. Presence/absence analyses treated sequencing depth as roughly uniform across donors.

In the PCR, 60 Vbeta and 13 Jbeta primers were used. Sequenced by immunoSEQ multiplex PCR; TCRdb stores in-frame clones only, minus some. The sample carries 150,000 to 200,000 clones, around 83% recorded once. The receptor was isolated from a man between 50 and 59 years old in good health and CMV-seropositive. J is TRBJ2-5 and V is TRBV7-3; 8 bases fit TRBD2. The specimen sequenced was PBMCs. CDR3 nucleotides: TGTGCCAGCAGCTTAACAGGGCGGGGGGCCCAAGAGACCCAGTACTTC. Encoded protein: CASSLTGRGAQETQYF.